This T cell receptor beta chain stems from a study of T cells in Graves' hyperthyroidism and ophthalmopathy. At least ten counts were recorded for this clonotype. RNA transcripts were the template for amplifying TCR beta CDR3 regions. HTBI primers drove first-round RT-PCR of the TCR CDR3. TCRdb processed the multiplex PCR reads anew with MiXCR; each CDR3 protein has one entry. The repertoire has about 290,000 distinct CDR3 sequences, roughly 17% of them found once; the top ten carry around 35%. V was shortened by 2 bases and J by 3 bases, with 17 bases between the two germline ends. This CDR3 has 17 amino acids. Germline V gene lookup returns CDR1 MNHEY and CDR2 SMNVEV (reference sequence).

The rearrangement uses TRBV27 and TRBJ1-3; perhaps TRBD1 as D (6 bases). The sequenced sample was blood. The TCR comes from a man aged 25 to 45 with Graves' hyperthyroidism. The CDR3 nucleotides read TGTGCCAGCAGTTTACGCTCTGACAGGAATCATGGAAACACCATATATTTT. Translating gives CASSLRSDRNHGNTIYF.